This is a list of T cell receptor beta chains from one sample in a study of CD8 T cells in ankylosing spondylitis. One entry per CDR3 protein results from TCRdb running MiXCR on the 5' RACE reads. Among a few hundred thousand distinct CDR3 sequences listed, about 10% were seen once. The sequenced sample was blood, either unsorted or a sorted T cell fraction (not recorded which). These receptors originate from a male donor with ankylosing spondylitis or in good health (not recorded which). The CDR3 runs from the conserved cysteine through the conserved F or W. A D gene is named only where the DNA matches it firmly. Size tells how often a clone was seen (once, few, many) or the class of an expanded clone, and some rows leave it out.

clone_size: few; v_call: TRBV24-1; j_call: TRBJ2-1; d_call: .; cdr3_nt: TGTGCCACCAGTGATTCGGCCCTAGGGACTCAAACGGAGCAGTTCTTC; cdr3_aa: CATSDSALGTQTEQFF
clone_size: many; v_call: TRBV6-1; j_call: TRBJ1-5; d_call: .; cdr3_nt: TGTGCCAGCAGCCTCCAGGGCGGGGATCAGCCCCAGCATTTT; cdr3_aa: CASSLQGGDQPQHF
clone_size: many; v_call: TRBV29-1; j_call: TRBJ1-1; d_call: .; cdr3_nt: TGCAGCGTTGGGGGGGTCCCAAACACTGAAGCTTTCTTT; cdr3_aa: CSVGGVPNTEAFF
clone_size: many; v_call: TRBV20-1; j_call: TRBJ1-2; d_call: .; cdr3_nt: TGCAGTGCTAGAGATAGGATCCGTGGCTACACCTTC; cdr3_aa: CSARDRIRGYTF
clone_size: few; v_call: TRBV20-1; j_call: TRBJ2-2; d_call: .; cdr3_nt: TGCAGTGCTAGGGGAAGGGGGTCGAACACCGGGGAGCTGTTTTTT; cdr3_aa: CSARGRGSNTGELFF
clone_size: .; v_call: TRBV10-3; j_call: TRBJ2-7; d_call: TRBD2; cdr3_nt: TGTGCCATCAACCGGGGGGTGAGCTCCTACGAGCAGTACTTC; cdr3_aa: CAINRGVSSYEQYF
clone_size: many; v_call: TRBV12-3/TRBV12-4; j_call: TRBJ1-5; d_call: .; cdr3_nt: TGTGCCAGCAGTTCCCAGGAAGATCAGCCCCAGCATTTT; cdr3_aa: CASSSQEDQPQHF
clone_size: many; v_call: TRBV15; j_call: TRBJ1-5; d_call: .; cdr3_nt: TGTGCCACCGCTTCGAATAGCAATCAGCCCCAGCATTTT; cdr3_aa: CATASNSNQPQHF
clone_size: many; v_call: TRBV20-1; j_call: TRBJ1-1; d_call: .; cdr3_nt: TGCAGTGCTAGGTGGAACACTGAAGCTTTCTTT; cdr3_aa: CSARWNTEAFF
clone_size: many; v_call: TRBV24-1; j_call: TRBJ2-7; d_call: .; cdr3_nt: TGTGCCACCAGCGAAAGTAACGAGCAGTACTTC; cdr3_aa: CATSESNEQYF
clone_size: many; v_call: TRBV20-1; j_call: TRBJ1-1; d_call: .; cdr3_nt: TGCAGTGCCCCCCCCCCGGGCCAGGGGAACACTGAAGCTTTCTTT; cdr3_aa: CSAPPPGQGNTEAFF
clone_size: many; v_call: TRBV5-1; j_call: TRBJ2-7; d_call: TRBD2; cdr3_nt: TGCGCCAGCAGCTTCCTAGCGGGGTCGAGCTCCTACGAGCAGTACTTC; cdr3_aa: CASSFLAGSSSYEQYF
clone_size: many; v_call: TRBV12-3/TRBV12-4; j_call: TRBJ2-7; d_call: TRBD2; cdr3_nt: TGTGCCAGCAGTGATACTAGCGGATCCTACGAGCAGTACTTC; cdr3_aa: CASSDTSGSYEQYF
clone_size: many; v_call: TRBV5-5; j_call: TRBJ1-5; d_call: .; cdr3_nt: TGTGCCAGCAGCTCGTTGACAGACGGTCAGCCCCAGCATTTT; cdr3_aa: CASSSLTDGQPQHF
clone_size: many; v_call: TRBV21-1; j_call: TRBJ2-7; d_call: .; cdr3_nt: TGTGCCAGCTGTGGAACCGGGACTAGCGGATTGTACTTC; cdr3_aa: CASCGTGTSGLYF
clone_size: .; v_call: TRBV7-2; j_call: TRBJ1-6; d_call: TRBD1; cdr3_nt: TGTACCAGCAGCTTTACAGGGGCCGTCTATAATTCACCCCTCCACTTT; cdr3_aa: CTSSFTGAVYNSPLHF
clone_size: few; v_call: TRBV20-1; j_call: TRBJ2-7; d_call: TRBD1; cdr3_nt: TGCAGTGCTAGTACCGGGACAGGGGGTACCTACGAGCAGTACTTC; cdr3_aa: CSASTGTGGTYEQYF
clone_size: many; v_call: TRBV24-1; j_call: TRBJ2-7; d_call: TRBD1; cdr3_nt: TGTGCCACCAGTCGTAATACAGGGGGCCGGAACGAGCAGTACTTC; cdr3_aa: CATSRNTGGRNEQYF
clone_size: many; v_call: TRBV5-1; j_call: TRBJ2-2; d_call: .; cdr3_nt: TGCGCCAGCAGCTTAGGAGTAGTAGCGAACACCGGGGAGCTGTTTTTT; cdr3_aa: CASSLGVVANTGELFF
clone_size: few; v_call: TRBV6-1; j_call: TRBJ2-5; d_call: .; cdr3_nt: TGTGCCAGCAGTGAATCGGGCAGACAAGAGACCCAGTACTTC; cdr3_aa: CASSESGRQETQYF
clone_size: .; v_call: TRBV7-8; j_call: TRBJ2-5; d_call: TRBD2; cdr3_nt: TGTGCCAGCAGCCAGCGGGGTTGGGGAGAGACCCAGTACTTC; cdr3_aa: CASSQRGWGETQYF
clone_size: many; v_call: TRBV3-1; j_call: TRBJ1-2; d_call: .; cdr3_nt: TGTGCCAGCAGCCAAGATACCGGGGGAGGCTACACCTTC; cdr3_aa: CASSQDTGGGYTF
clone_size: many; v_call: TRBV12-3/TRBV12-4; j_call: TRBJ1-5; d_call: .; cdr3_nt: TGTGCCAGCAGGATGGAGGGTAGTAGTCAGCCCCAGCATTTT; cdr3_aa: CASRMEGSSQPQHF
clone_size: few; v_call: TRBV19; j_call: TRBJ1-3; d_call: .; cdr3_nt: TGTGCCAGTAATCGGGCCGAAGATGGTATATCTGGAAACACCATATATTTT; cdr3_aa: CASNRAEDGISGNTIYF
clone_size: few; v_call: TRBV7-2; j_call: TRBJ1-2; d_call: .; cdr3_nt: TGTGCCAGCAGCCCTAGGCGGGGTAACTATGGCTACACCTTC; cdr3_aa: CASSPRRGNYGYTF
clone_size: many; v_call: TRBV4-2; j_call: TRBJ2-7; d_call: .; cdr3_nt: TGTGCCCTCACTCGTGGGGCCGAGCAGTACTTC; cdr3_aa: CALTRGAEQYF
clone_size: many; v_call: TRBV6-1; j_call: TRBJ2-5; d_call: .; cdr3_nt: TGTGCCAGCAGCGACGGCCCAGGACAGGAGACCCAGTACTTC; cdr3_aa: CASSDGPGQETQYF
clone_size: many; v_call: TRBV5-1; j_call: TRBJ2-1; d_call: .; cdr3_nt: TGCGCCACCGGGAGAACGGACTCCCACGGTGAGCAGTTCTTC; cdr3_aa: CATGRTDSHGEQFF